This T cell receptor beta chain is from a study of shared clonotypes between healthy human individuals. At the level of the study: Donors had three CD4 naive, three CD4 memory, two CD8 naive and one CD8 memory plate apiece.

Terminally differentiated effector memory CD45RA+ cells were excluded by CCR7 positive selection of CD45RO-negative cells. Those who donated were healthy HIV-negative adults, with no recent acute infections or vaccinations reported. Trimming cost V 0 bases and J 3 bases; bases outside gene matches: 4. Germline-derived CDR1 and CDR2 are SGHDT and YYEEEE. This CDR3 is built from 15 residues. At deep level, the assay was performed. Per the original data handling: Owing to the provision of junction-only sequences devoid of quality scores by immunoSEQ, filtering differed. Some clones are missing from TCRdb's copy, which holds only in-frame ones; the method was immunoSEQ multiplex PCR. The DNA gave D and trimming, while V, J and clone size come from that table. The sample lists roughly 2 million clones; approximately 94% were seen once. This clone was detected only once. The same CDR3 also results from other DNA sequences found in this sample.

The sample comprised naive CD8+ T cells sorted from blood. This receptor was taken from a young man in good health. This sequence joins TRBV5-6 and TRBJ2-5; 8 bases map to TRBD1. The CDR3 DNA reads TGTGCCAGCAGCTTGGTTCCAGGGGGCGAAGAGACCCAGTACTTC. Amino acids: CASSLVPGGEETQYF. The full variable domain, completed using reference TRBV5-6 and TRBJ2-5, is DAGVTQSPTHLIKTRGQQVTLRCSPKSGHDTVSWYQQALGQGPQFIFQYYEEEERQRGNFPDRFSGHQFPNYSSELNVNALLLGDSALYLCASSLVPGGEETQYFGPGTRLLVL.